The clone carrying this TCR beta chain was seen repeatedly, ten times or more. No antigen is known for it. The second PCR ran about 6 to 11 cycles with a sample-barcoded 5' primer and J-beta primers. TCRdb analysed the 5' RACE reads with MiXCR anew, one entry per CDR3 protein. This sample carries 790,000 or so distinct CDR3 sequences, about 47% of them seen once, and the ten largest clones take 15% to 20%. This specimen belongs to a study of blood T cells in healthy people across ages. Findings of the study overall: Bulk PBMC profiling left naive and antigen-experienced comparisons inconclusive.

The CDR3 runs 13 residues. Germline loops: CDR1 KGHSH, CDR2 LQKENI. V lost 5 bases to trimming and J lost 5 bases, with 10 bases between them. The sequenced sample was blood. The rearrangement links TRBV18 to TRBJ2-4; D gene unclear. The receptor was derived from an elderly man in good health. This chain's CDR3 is CASSYNNENIQYF. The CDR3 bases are TGTGCCAGCTCATACAATAACGAAAACATTCAGTACTTC.